These 28 T cell receptor beta chains were sequenced from one sample in a study of T cells in Graves' hyperthyroidism and ophthalmopathy. Using RNA transcripts as the source, TCR beta CDR3 regions were amplified. First-round RT-PCR with HTBI primers amplified the TCR CDR3 region. TCRdb processed the multiplex PCR reads anew with MiXCR; each CDR3 protein has one entry. Found here are some 92,000 distinct CDR3 sequences, roughly 40% of them singletons; the top ten hold about 9.4%. The sample consisted of peripheral blood or thyroid tissue (not recorded which). These receptors were collected from a woman aged 30 to 39 with Graves' hyperthyroidism.

This clonotype was counted at least ten times. The chain joins TRBV9 to TRBJ2-7; D not resolved. This CDR3 comprises 14 residues. The V gene's germline CDR1 is SGDLS and CDR2 YYNGEE. Deletions cut 0 bases from V and 5 bases from J, with 12 bases between. The chain's CDR3 is CASSVGLGINEQYF. CDR3 nucleotides: TGTGCCAGCAGCGTAGGACTGGGGATCAACGAGCAGTACTTC.

This clonotype has only one observation. The chain employs TRBV7-3 and TRBJ2-1; tentatively, D is TRBD1 (5 bases). V gave up 4 bases and J gave up 6 bases, with 10 bases separating them. The CDR3 covers 13 residues. CDR1 is SGHTA and CDR2 is FQGTGA in the germline V gene. This CDR3 reads CASSSYQGNEQFF. CDR3 nucleotide sequence: TGTGCCAGCAGCTCCTACCAGGGCAATGAGCAGTTCTTC.

The J gene is TRBJ2-7, the V gene TRBV7-2; 7 nucleotides agree with TRBD1. The CDR3 is made up of 13 amino acids. The V and J ends lost 5 bases and 6 bases, in that order; junction bases with no gene match: 7. Germline V gene data show CDR1 as SGHTA and CDR2 as FQGNSA. DNA of the CDR3: TGTGCCAGCAGCCCTCAGGGGGTGGGCGAGCAGTACTTC. This codes for CASSPQGVGEQYF.

This clonotype was observed many times. The rearrangement joins TRBV7-9 to TRBJ1-1, with D unclear. Germline values: CDR1 SEHNR, CDR2 FQNEAQ (reference sequence). V was trimmed by 1 base and J by 1 base, leaving 4 bases between them. This CDR3 region has 13 residues. CDR3 in amino acids: CASSLGENTEAFF. The CDR3 region has the DNA TGTGCCAGCAGCTTAGGGGAGAACACTGAAGCTTTCTTT.

Note on this clonotype: No conserved phenylalanine or tryptophan is present at the end of the CDR3, so a read error is the likely explanation. The gene calls are TRBV7-2 and TRBJ2-3; the D gene is possibly TRBD1 (5 bases). Trimming cost V 4 bases and J 0 bases, with 17 bases left between them. CDR3 size: 17 residues. Germline assignment: CDR1 SGHTA and CDR2 FQGNSA. The CDR3 region is CASSSQPRGLSTDTQYS. The DNA of the CDR3 is TGTGCCAGCAGCTCTCAACCTAGGGGTCTAAGCACAGATACGCAGTATTCT.

The chain employs TRBV20-1 and TRBJ2-1, with TRBD2 identical over 10 bases. The CDR3 extends over 12 amino acids. V lost 5 bases to trimming and J lost 7 bases; unmatched junction nucleotides: 2. Looked up from germline, CDR1 is DFQATT and CDR2 is SNEGSKA (reference sequence). The DNA of the CDR3 is TGCAGTGCTTCTAGCGGGAGAAATGAGCAGTTCTTC. This gives the protein CSASSGRNEQFF.

In this sample, this clonotype turned up many times. This chain uses TRBV7-8 with TRBJ2-5; TRBD2 aligns across 7 bases. The CDR3 spans 14 residues. The V gene end was trimmed by 1 base and the J gene end by 2 bases; junction bases not matched to a gene: 1. Germline V CDR1 and CDR2: SGHVS, FQNEAQ. The CDR3 DNA reads TGTGCCAGCAGCTTAGGGGGGGGGCAAGAGACCCAGTACTTC. Translated, it gives CASSLGGGQETQYF.

Regarding this clonotype: This may stem from a read error, because a much larger clone lies one nucleotide away. The chain employs TRBV7-2 and TRBJ1-6, with 8 positions matching TRBD1. The CDR3 loop spans 14 amino acids. V shed 8 bases and J 7 bases; nucleotides not matched to a gene: 7. Looked up from germline, CDR1 is SGHTA and CDR2 is FQGNSA. The CDR3 is CASSPRDRNSPLHF. CDR3 DNA: TGTGCCAGCTCACCTCGGGACAGGAATTCACCCCTCCACTTT.

This clonotype has a count of ten or more. The chain is built from TRBV7-2 and TRBJ1-5; D not certain. V lost 1 base and J 3 bases, leaving 10 bases between the germline ends. The germline gives CDR1 SGHTA, CDR2 FQGNSA. CDR3 length equals 15 residues. CDR3 residues: CASSLDGTVNQPQHF. The CDR3 coding sequence is TGTGCCAGCAGCTTAGATGGAACAGTCAATCAGCCCCAGCATTTT.

V gene TRBV19 combines with J gene TRBJ1-6; the D gene is possibly TRBD1 (5 bases). This CDR3 comprises 17 residues. CDR1 is LNHDA, CDR2 SQIVND, per germline (reference sequence). The V end lost 6 bases, the J end lost 10 bases, and 25 bases lay between the germline ends. CDR3 coding DNA: TGTGCCAGTAGGGGGTCAATCGGGGCCGGGGAGCTGTCACCCCTCCACTTT. Translated, it gives CASRGSIGAGELSPLHF.

The rearrangement joins TRBV28 to TRBJ2-7, with 14 bases lining up with TRBD2. Germline assignment: CDR1 MDHEN and CDR2 SYDVKM. The CDR3 totals 18 residues. Trimming cost V 5 bases and J 0 bases; bases outside gene matches: 9. CDR3 sequence: CASSHLGLAGDLSYEQYF. In nucleotides, the CDR3 is TGTGCCAGCAGTCACCTGGGACTAGCGGGGGACCTCTCCTACGAGCAGTACTTC.

This clonotype was detected many times. V usage is TRBV19 and J usage is TRBJ1-2; D remains ambiguous. V was pared by 6 bases and J by 2 bases, with 19 bases between. The CDR3 runs to 16 residues. The germline V gene encodes CDR1 LNHDA and CDR2 SQIVND (reference sequence). The CDR3 loop is CASRKLHSPGNYGYTF. The CDR3 nucleotides read TGTGCCAGTAGAAAACTCCACAGTCCTGGGAACTATGGCTACACCTTC.

This clonotype came up many times. The chain uses TRBV5-1 and TRBJ1-1; no reliable D call. The V end lost 4 bases, the J end lost 5 bases, and 18 bases lay between the germline ends. The CDR3 totals 15 residues. From germline, CDR1 is SGHRS and CDR2 YFSETQ. As DNA, the CDR3 is TGCGCCAGCAGCATGGGCTCGAAGGGAGCAACTGAAGCTTTCTTT. Amino acids: CASSMGSKGATEAFF.

As regards this clonotype: An end of the junction does not agree with germline; a read error may underlie this. This sequence joins TRBV7-7 and TRBJ2-3; 9 nucleotides line up with TRBD2. Germline V gene sequence: CDR1 SSHAT, CDR2 FNYEAQ (reference sequence). This CDR3 is 14 amino acids long. The CDR3, as DNA: TGTGCTAGCAGCTCCCGACTAGCGGCAGATACGCGGTACTTT. It encodes CASSSRLAADTRYF.

The chain combines TRBV14 with TRBJ1-3; unclear D gene. V lost 8 bases and J 0 bases, leaving 5 bases between the germline ends. The CDR3 is 12 residues long. The germline V gene encodes CDR1 SGHDN and CDR2 FVKESK. CDR3 amino acids: CASGNSGNTIYF. CDR3 in DNA: TGTGCCAGCGGTAACTCTGGAAACACCATATATTTT.

Many counts were recorded for this clonotype. The J gene is TRBJ2-2, the V gene TRBV20-1, with D uncertain. V dropped 1 base and J dropped 0 bases, with 6 bases sitting between them. Per germline, CDR1 DFQATT and CDR2 SNEGSKA (reference sequence). CDR3 length equals 14 residues. This CDR3 is CSARASPNTGELFF. DNA of the CDR3: TGCAGTGCTAGAGCGTCCCCGAACACCGGGGAGCTGTTTTTT.

The CDR3 region is CASSRDNDQPQHF. CDR3 DNA sequence: TGTGCCAGCAGCCGGGACAATGATCAGCCCCAGCATTTT. The chain has TRBV4-2 and TRBJ1-5; maybe TRBD1 (6 bases). The length of the CDR3 is 13 residues. The V gene lost 4 bases and the J gene lost 5 bases, with 9 bases spanning the gap. The germline CDR1 and CDR2 sequences are LGHNA and YNFKEQ.

This clonotype was picked up many times. This sequence joins TRBV2 and TRBJ2-7; possible D gene TRBD2, 5 bases. V was shortened by 3 bases and J by 3 bases, with 12 bases between the two germline ends. The germline V gene has CDR1 SNHLY and CDR2 FYNNEI. The CDR3 consists of 14 residues. The CDR3 region has the DNA TGTGCCAGCAGTGATTTCGGGGAGTACTACGAGCAGTACTTC. Protein sequence: CASSDFGEYYEQYF.

The J gene is TRBJ2-2, the V gene TRBV13; 12 positions match TRBD2. The J segment lost 2 bases and the V segment lost 0 bases, leaving 4 bases of the junction unmatched. The germline gives CDR1 PRHDT, CDR2 FYEKMQ (reference sequence). The CDR3 is made up of 18 amino acids. CDR3 bases: TGTGCCAGCAGCTTAGGCGTACTAGCGGGAGGAAACACCGGGGAGCTGTTTTTT. This translates into CASSLGVLAGGNTGELFF.

The CDR3 DNA sequence: TGTGCCAGCAGTCTGCAGGGGGAGCTCACCGGGGAGCTGTTTTTT. This translates into CASSLQGELTGELFF. The rearrangement links TRBV7-9 to TRBJ2-2; 7 bases match TRBD1. Germline assignment: CDR1 SEHNR and CDR2 FQNEAQ (reference sequence). J lost 4 bases, V lost 6 bases, and 8 bases had no gene match. The CDR3 is 15 residues long.

The chain carries TRBV11-1 and TRBJ2-7, with D possibly being TRBD1 (7 bases). CDR3 length equals 21 residues. CDR1 is SGHAT and CDR2 is FQDESV in the germline V gene (reference sequence). Trimming left V 4 bases short and J 5 bases short, with 36 bases between. Written as DNA, the CDR3 is TGTGCCAGCAGCTCTTACCTCCGCGGGACAGACGAACACCGGGGAGTACACGAGCAGTACTTC. This sequence encodes CASSSYLRGTDEHRGVHEQYF.

This clonotype was detected many times. The chain joins TRBV5-1 to TRBJ1-2, with no clear D. V lost 2 bases and J 3 bases, leaving 11 bases between the germline ends. This CDR3 comprises 14 residues. Germline CDR1 and CDR2: SGHRS and YFSETQ. The CDR3 loop is CASSFNGGDYGYTF. The CDR3 DNA follows: TGCGCCAGCAGCTTCAACGGAGGAGACTATGGCTACACCTTC.

There are many counts of this clonotype. The gene calls are TRBV20-1 and TRBJ2-7; TRBD2 agrees at 13 bases. V lost 0 bases and J lost 12; bases outside the gene matches: 8. This CDR3 has 14 residues. Germline lookup yields CDR1 DFQATT and CDR2 SNEGSKA (reference sequence). The CDR3 DNA reads as TGCAGTGCTAGAGATAAGGGACTAGCGGGAAGTCCGTACTTC. Residues: CSARDKGLAGSPYF.

This clonotype was detected many times. The rearrangement links TRBV9 to TRBJ2-6; tentatively, D is TRBD2 (5 bases). The CDR3 sequence is 14 residues long. CDR1 is SGDLS and CDR2 is YYNGEE in the germline V gene. Between the trimmed V and J ends, which lost 3 bases and 4 bases, there was a span of 8 bases. CDR3 protein: CASSESGGANVLTF. The CDR3 bases are TGTGCCAGCAGCGAGAGCGGAGGGGCCAACGTCCTGACTTTC.

This clonotype was seen many times. This chain connects TRBV7-8 to TRBJ2-7; no firm D call. CDR1 SGHVS and CDR2 FQNEAQ come from the germline V gene. The CDR3 consists of 14 residues. The V and J ends lost 5 bases and 0 bases respectively, with 11 bases between them. The CDR3 region is CASSARQSSYEQYF. CDR3 DNA sequence: TGTGCCAGCAGCGCACGCCAAAGCTCCTACGAGCAGTACTTC.

This clonotype was seen at least ten times. The CDR3 spells CASSLGRVGNTIYF. The CDR3 DNA reads TGTGCCAGCAGCTTAGGCAGGGTCGGAAACACCATATATTTT. The chain joins TRBV7-6 to TRBJ1-3, with D perhaps TRBD1 (5 bases). Trimming left V 1 base short and J 4 bases short, with 8 bases between. Germline values: CDR1 SGHVS, CDR2 FNYEAQ. This CDR3 has 14 amino acids.

Turning to this clonotype: Just one base apart from a much larger clone, this may be a read error. The chain recombines TRBV2 with TRBJ2-5; unclear D gene. Germline V lookup: CDR1 SNHLY, CDR2 FYNNEI. The CDR3 is 13 residues long. The CDR3 loop is CASTSQSQEAQYF. The CDR3 nucleotides read TGTGCCAGCACAAGTCAGAGCCAAGAGGCCCAGTACTTC.

The chain combines TRBV7-6 with TRBJ1-1; D might be TRBD1 (6 bases). The CDR3 is 13 amino acids. V was clipped by 5 bases and J by 5 bases, with 12 bases between them. CDR1 is SGHVS, CDR2 FNYEAQ, per germline. The CDR3 protein is CASSPGQKTEAFF. In nucleotides, the CDR3 is TGTGCCAGCAGCCCCGGACAGAAGACTGAAGCTTTCTTT. Using reference TRBV7-6 and TRBJ1-1 for the parts outside the CDR3, the full variable domain is GAGVSQSPRYKVTKRGQDVALRCDPISGHVSLYWYRQALGQGPEFLTYFNYEAQQDKSGLPNDRFSAERPEGSISTLTIQRTEQRDSAMYRCASSPGQKTEAFFGQGTRLTVV.